This is a list of T cell receptor beta chains from one sample in a study of T cell responses to AZD1222 COVID-19 vaccine. Libraries were prepared by immunoSEQ multiplex PCR; TCRdb keeps only in-frame clonotypes and omits some of them. The sample carries about 25,000 clones, roughly 91% recorded once. The material was peripheral blood, obtained 28 days after the second AZD1222 dose. The receptors come from an adult who received the AZD1222 COVID-19 vaccine. CDR3s include the opening cysteine and the closing phenylalanine or tryptophan. A D gene is named only where the DNA matches it firmly. Expanded clones are given a class, and other clones once, few, many or no size at all.

TRBD2 | TRBJ2-7 | . | TRBV24-1 | CATSRASGREQYF | TGTGCCACCAGCCGGGCTAGCGGGCGCGAGCAGTACTTC
. | TRBJ1-4 | few | TRBV5-5 | CASSLVGHLNEKLFF | TGTGCCAGCAGCTTGGTCGGACACCTTAATGAAAAACTGTTTTTT
. | TRBJ2-2 | few | TRBV4-1 | CASSHGRVSNTGELFF | TGCGCCAGCAGCCACGGACGGGTCTCGAACACCGGGGAGCTGTTTTTT
TRBD2 | TRBJ2-1 | once | TRBV6-5 | CASSLAGNNEQFF | TGTGCCAGCAGTCTAGCGGGAAACAATGAGCAGTTCTTC
. | TRBJ2-7 | . | TRBV21-1 | CASSNYSAGYSYEQYF | TGTGCCAGCAGCAACTATAGCGCAGGCTACTCCTACGAGCAGTACTTC
TRBD1 | TRBJ2-7 | . | TRBV7-9 | CASSLRGTGTSYEQYF | TGTGCCAGCAGCCTCCGAGGGACAGGTACCTCCTACGAGCAGTACTTC
. | TRBJ2-4 | . | TRBV28 | CASSQTTKNIQYF | TGTGCCAGCAGTCAAACGACCAAAAACATTCAGTACTTC
. | TRBJ1-6 | . | TRBV6-1 | CASSEVDRSPLHF | TGTGCCAGCAGTGAAGTGGACCGTTCACCCCTCCACTTT
TRBD2 | TRBJ2-1 | . | TRBV19 | CASSITTSGINEQFF | TGTGCCAGTAGTATTACGACTAGCGGGATCAATGAGCAGTTCTTC
TRBD2 | TRBJ2-1 | . | TRBV6-5 | CASSLTSGVNNEQFF | TGTGCCAGCTCCCTCACTAGCGGGGTTAACAATGAGCAGTTCTTC
TRBD2 | TRBJ2-7 | . | TRBV11-2 | CASSPPISGRVEQYF | TGTGCCAGCAGCCCACCAATTAGCGGGAGGGTCGAGCAGTACTTC
. | TRBJ2-7 | . | TRBV28 | CASRSAGTAAYEQYF | TGTGCCAGCAGGAGCGCCGGGACCGCTGCCTACGAGCAGTACTTC
. | TRBJ1-2 | . | TRBV14 | CASSQDIVSYGYTF | TGTGCCAGCAGCCAAGATATCGTCAGCTATGGCTACACCTTC
TRBD2 | TRBJ2-7 | . | TRBV9 | CASSSTGREVHPYEQYF | TGTGCCAGCAGCTCAACGGGGCGGGAGGTACACCCCTACGAGCAGTACTTC
. | TRBJ2-3 | . | TRBV7-9 | CASSYTSSFFTDTQYF | TGTGCCAGCAGTTATACTAGCTCCTTCTTCACAGATACGCAGTATTTT
. | TRBJ2-3 | . | TRBV21-1 | CASSKDGGGQGGEDTQYF | TGTGCCAGCAGCAAAGACGGAGGTGGACAGGGCGGGGAAGATACGCAGTATTTT
TRBD2 | TRBJ2-3 | . | TRBV3-1/TRBV3-2 | CASSRGPSGSGLDTQYF | TGTGCCAGCAGCCGGGGCCCAAGCGGGAGTGGTTTGGATACGCAGTATTTT
. | TRBJ2-1 | . | TRBV2 | CAREGFRSGGNEQFF | TGTGCCAGAGAGGGTTTCCGGTCCGGCGGCAATGAGCAGTTCTTC
. | TRBJ1-1 | . | TRBV15 | CATSRHTYTEAFF | TGTGCCACCAGCCGACATACCTACACTGAAGCTTTCTTT
TRBD1 | TRBJ1-1 | . | TRBV18 | CASSPLDRENTEAFF | TGTGCCAGCTCACCCTTGGACAGGGAGAACACTGAAGCTTTCTTT
. | TRBJ2-1 | once | TRBV5-1 | CASSVQTTRGSEQFF | TGCGCCAGCAGCGTACAGACCACCCGGGGGAGTGAGCAGTTCTTC
TRBD2 | TRBJ2-7 | . | TRBV7-9 | CASSLVGLARYEQYF | TGTGCCAGCAGCTTAGTGGGACTAGCGAGATACGAGCAGTACTTC
TRBD1 | TRBJ1-2 | . | TRBV28 | CASSVQGGGYTF | TGTGCCAGCAGTGTACAGGGGGGCGGCTACACCTTC
. | TRBJ2-2 | . | TRBV28 | CASSFRGTGELFF | TGTGCCAGCAGTTTCCGGGGCACCGGGGAGCTGTTTTTT
. | TRBJ1-4 | . | TRBV12-2 | CASRLEGRATNEKLFF | TGTGCAAGTCGCTTAGAGGGACGGGCAACTAATGAAAAACTGTTTTTT
TRBD2 | TRBJ2-3 | . | TRBV5-4 | CASSQGTSTDTQYF | TGTGCCAGCAGCCAAGGGACTAGTACAGATACGCAGTATTTT
. | TRBJ1-5 | . | TRBV2 | CASREGATQPQHF | TGTGCCAGCAGAGAAGGGGCAACCCAGCCCCAGCATTTT
. | TRBJ1-1 | . | TRBV12-3/TRBV12-4 | CASMGFTEAFF | TGTGCCAGCATGGGCTTCACTGAAGCTTTCTTT
. | TRBJ1-2 | . | TRBV29-1 | CSVEDGDGIYGYTF | TGCAGCGTTGAAGATGGAGATGGGATCTATGGCTACACCTTC
TRBD1 | TRBJ2-3 | . | TRBV24-1 | CATTGSNTDTQYF | TGTGCCACGACAGGGTCGAACACAGATACGCAGTATTTT
TRBD2 | TRBJ2-1 | . | TRBV27 | CASSQLLAGGYEQFF | TGTGCCAGCAGCCAGTTACTAGCGGGAGGATATGAGCAGTTCTTC
. | TRBJ1-1 | . | TRBV28 | CASSFRGWTTEAFF | TGTGCCAGCAGTTTTCGGGGATGGACCACTGAAGCTTTCTTT
. | TRBJ1-5 | . | TRBV5-1 | CASSLVGPRNQPQHF | TGCGCCAGCAGCTTGGTAGGTCCGCGCAATCAGCCCCAGCATTTT
TRBD2 | TRBJ2-3 | . | TRBV18 | CASSPEGLPRHTQYF | TGTGCCAGCTCACCAGAGGGACTACCTCGACATACGCAGTATTTT
TRBD1 | TRBJ1-2 | . | TRBV24-1 | CATPGQGGHNYGYTF | TGTGCCACCCCCGGACAGGGGGGCCACAACTATGGCTACACCTTC
. | TRBJ2-7 | . | TRBV7-2 | CASSLAGGGRHSYEQYF | TGTGCCAGCAGCTTAGCCGGGGGCGGGAGACACTCCTACGAGCAGTACTTC
. | TRBJ1-2 | once | TRBV5-6 | CASSFPGHTIYGYTF | TGTGCCAGCAGCTTTCCGGGACACACGATCTATGGCTACACCTTC
. | TRBJ2-7 | . | TRBV20-1 | CSASGGGSYEQYF | TGCAGTGCTAGTGGCGGCGGCTCCTACGAGCAGTACTTC
. | TRBJ2-2 | . | TRBV7-3 | CASRPQEYTGELFF | TGTGCCAGCAGGCCACAGGAGTACACCGGGGAGCTGTTTTTT
. | TRBJ2-6 | . | TRBV28 | CASSSDGGANVLTF | TGTGCCAGCAGTTCGGACGGTGGGGCCAACGTCCTGACTTTC
. | TRBJ2-7 | . | TRBV6-5 | CASRLTAVYEQYF | TGTGCCAGCAGACTAACCGCCGTCTACGAGCAGTACTTC
. | TRBJ2-3 | . | TRBV7-2 | CASSLQTGRDTQYF | TGTGCCAGCAGCTTACAGACAGGTCGCGATACGCAGTATTTT
TRBD1 | TRBJ2-7 | . | TRBV7-3 | CASSSPGTGGYEQYF | TGTGCCAGCAGCTCGCCCGGGACAGGGGGCTACGAGCAGTACTTC
TRBD2 | TRBJ2-1 | . | TRBV27 | CASSPDMAGGYHNEQFF | TGTGCCAGCAGTCCAGACATGGCGGGAGGGTACCACAATGAGCAGTTCTTC
TRBD1 | TRBJ2-1 | . | TRBV10-1 | CASSGTGSGEQFF | TGCGCCAGCAGTGGGACAGGGTCGGGTGAGCAGTTCTTC
TRBD2 | TRBJ2-1 | . | TRBV24-1 | CATSDSQRGSYNEQFF | TGTGCCACCAGTGACAGCCAGCGGGGCTCCTACAATGAGCAGTTCTTC
. | TRBJ1-1 | . | TRBV30 | CAWSPGYAEAFF | TGTGCCTGGAGTCCGGGATACGCTGAAGCTTTCTTT
TRBD2 | TRBJ2-3 | . | TRBV7-9 | CASSLGLAGTTDTQYF | TGTGCCAGCAGCCTAGGACTAGCGGGGACCACAGATACGCAGTATTTT